This TCR beta chain is drawn from a study of neurological immune-mediated disorders. TCRdb redid the calling of the 5' RACE reads with MiXCR, one entry per CDR3 protein. The sample includes about 70,000 distinct CDR3 sequences, 2.5% to 4% of them seen just once. This clonotype was seen many times. The CDR3 is made up of 16 amino acids. Trimming pared 5 bases from V and 1 base from J, leaving 17 bases between. In germline, CDR1 is MNHEY, CDR2 SVGAGI. The sequence was obtained from a woman between 45 and 65 years old with multiple sclerosis. Sequences were obtained from PBMCs. The V and J genes are TRBV6-5 and TRBJ2-5; D is unresolved. The CDR3 DNA follows: TGTGCCAGCAGTCTAGGGTTTGGTTCGGGCCAAGAGACCCAGTACTTC. Its translation is CASSLGFGSGQETQYF.